This T cell receptor (beta chain) was captured in a study of CD8 T cells in Susac syndrome. Study in general: The sequenced Susac syndrome patients comprised five or six with active disease and 8 or 9 in remission. General study results and limits: Clonal expansion was absent from the CD4+ T cell repertoires in Susac syndrome.

Comments on this clonotype: Its antigen is unknown.

Random hexamers were used to reverse transcribe about 0.45 to 1 ug of RNA. Multiplex immunoSEQ PCR targeted 54 Vbeta and 13 Jbeta TCR beta segments. TCRdb re-called the immunoSEQ multiplex PCR reads through MiXCR, storing one row per CDR3 protein. The repertoire includes about 140,000 distinct CDR3 sequences, 95% of them detected once, and 0.13% to 0.15% sits in the top ten. Germline CDR1 LGHDT, CDR2 YNNKEL (reference sequence). The CDR3 runs 11 residues. The V and J ends lost 1 base and 13 bases respectively, with 8 bases between them. The specimen sequenced was CD4+ T cells from PBMCs. The TCR originated in a human donor with Susac syndrome. V usage is TRBV3-1 and J usage is TRBJ2-1; D unresolved. CDR3 sequence (DNA): TGTGCCAGCAGCCAAGTAGGACGTCAGTTCTTC. Translation: CASSQVGRQFF.